These T cell receptor beta chains were read from a single sample in a study of molecular identifiers for immune sequencing clone quantification. MiXCR, run by TCRdb on the PCR reads, gives a single entry per CDR3 protein. The sample includes around 460,000 distinct CDR3 sequences, about a fifth of them seen just once. Sequencing used naive CD8+ T cells from blood, with Jurkat cell RNA spiked in. These receptors were collected from a human donor in good health. Some libraries in this study had Jurkat cell RNA spiked in. Both conserved end residues are part of each CDR3. A D gene is named only where the DNA matches it firmly. Clone size, where shown, is once, few, many, or a class for clones that have expanded.

D,length,size,J,V,DNA,CDR3
TRBD1,16,many,TRBJ2-7,TRBV3-1,TGCGCCAGCAGCCAAGACCCGGGACAGGGCTCCTACGAGCAGTACTTC,CASSQDPGQGSYEQYF
-,13,-,TRBJ2-7,TRBV4-1,TGCGCCAGCAGCCAAGGACACCTCTACGAGCAGTACTTC,CASSQGHLYEQYF
TRBD2,15,once,TRBJ2-3,TRBV11-2,TGTGCCAGCAGCTTACTGGGGGGGGTGACAGATACGCAGTATTTT,CASSLLGGVTDTQYF
-,15,-,TRBJ2-7,TRBV28,TGTGCCAGCAGTTTGCTTGCGTCTAGCACCTACGAGCAGTACTTC,CASSLLASSTYEQYF
-,11,many,TRBJ1-2,TRBV14,TGTGCCAGCAGCCAAGGTTTCGGCTACACCTTC,CASSQGFGYTF
TRBD2,16,many,TRBJ2-7,TRBV19,TGTGCCAGTAGTAAAGCTAGCGGGGAAATAAACTACGAGCAGTACTTC,CASSKASGEINYEQYF
-,15,many,TRBJ2-3,TRBV2,TGTGCCAGCAGTCGACCCTCGACAGACACAGATACGCAGTATTTT,CASSRPSTDTDTQYF
-,14,many,TRBJ2-3,TRBV19,TGTGCCAGTAGTATTTCAGGTTCCACAGATACGCAGTATTTT,CASSISGSTDTQYF
-,14,few,TRBJ2-2,TRBV5-6,TGTGCCAGCAGCTTGCCTAGCAACACCGGGGAGCTGTTTTTT,CASSLPSNTGELFF
-,18,many,TRBJ1-1,TRBV7-9,TGTGCCAGCAGCCACCCTACCAAGCCGGACTACATGAACACTGAAGCTTTCTTT,CASSHPTKPDYMNTEAFF
-,12,many,TRBJ2-2,TRBV20-1,TGCAGTGCTAGAACGAGGTCCGGGGAGCTGTTTTTT,CSARTRSGELFF
-,15,-,TRBJ2-3,TRBV23-1,TGCGCCAGCAGTCGACCGACGGAGATCACAGATACGCAGTATTTT,CASSRPTEITDTQYF
TRBD2,15,many,TRBJ2-7,TRBV28,TGTGCCAGCAGTCCGGTTAGCGGGAGTGGCTACGAGCAGTACTTC,CASSPVSGSGYEQYF
-,15,few,TRBJ2-3,TRBV6-2/TRBV6-3,TGTGCCAGCAGTACCCTGGCATTGGGGACAGATACGCAGTATTTT,CASSTLALGTDTQYF
-,15,-,TRBJ2-1,TRBV29-1,TGCAGCGTTGAAGATGTTGAGAGCTCCTACAATGAGCAGTTCTTC,CSVEDVESSYNEQFF
TRBD1,14,-,TRBJ2-7,TRBV5-6,TGTGCCAGCAGCCCATCGACAGGGCCGGGGGAGCAGTACTTC,CASSPSTGPGEQYF
-,16,few,TRBJ2-3,TRBV18,TGTGCCTGCTCACCTGGACGGAGGCCAGACACAGATACGCAGTATTTT,CACSPGRRPDTDTQYF
-,14,-,TRBJ2-3,TRBV27,TGTGCCAGCAGTTCATCCTCGGGGGCAGATACGCAGTATTTT,CASSSSSGADTQYF
-,15,many,TRBJ1-1,TRBV12-5,TGTGCTAGTGGTCTGAGACAGTTCATGAACACTGAAGCTTTCTTT,CASGLRQFMNTEAFF
-,13,-,TRBJ1-1,TRBV7-9,TGTGCCAGCAGCATAGGAGGGTTCACTGAAGCTTTCTTT,CASSIGGFTEAFF
-,14,many,TRBJ2-3,TRBV5-4,TGTGCCAGCAGTTTATCAGGATTTGCAGATACGCAGTATTTT,CASSLSGFADTQYF
TRBD1,14,many,TRBJ1-1,TRBV27,TGTGCCAGCAGTTATCAGGGGGAAGGTACTGAAGCTTTCTTT,CASSYQGEGTEAFF
-,15,many,TRBJ2-3,TRBV12-3/TRBV12-4,TGTGCCAGCAGTTTGAGGTCAGGTATTACAGATACGCAGTATTTT,CASSLRSGITDTQYF
TRBD2,23,-,TRBJ2-7,TRBV5-6,TGTGCCAGCAGCTTGGTGGGGACAGGGACACTAGCGGGAGGCTTAAGTACCCGCTACGAGCAGTACTTC,CASSLVGTGTLAGGLSTRYEQYF
-,11,many,TRBJ2-7,TRBV12-3/TRBV12-4,TGTGCCAGCACCTTTGGGGGCGAGCAGTACTTC,CASTFGGEQYF
TRBD2,18,many,TRBJ2-1,TRBV7-2,TGTGCCAGCAGCCTCCACGGACTAGCGGGGGGCCTAGGGAGTGAGCAGTTCTTC,CASSLHGLAGGLGSEQFF
-,13,few,TRBJ1-5,TRBV7-6,TGTGCCAGCAGCTTAGAGCGCGATCAGCCCCAGCATTTT,CASSLERDQPQHF
TRBD1,18,-,TRBJ1-1,TRBV4-1,TGCGCCAGCAGCCAAGATCCCCCGGACAGGGCGGGAGGCACTGAAGCTTTCTTT,CASSQDPPDRAGGTEAFF
TRBD2,16,many,TRBJ2-3,TRBV19,TGTGCCAGTAGTATTCTAGCGGGATTAAGCACAGATACGCAGTATTTT,CASSILAGLSTDTQYF
TRBD2,16,-,TRBJ2-1,TRBV4-3,TGCGCCAGCAGCCAAGATTTCGGCGGGAGTATGGATGAGCAGTTCTTC,CASSQDFGGSMDEQFF
-,16,-,TRBJ2-3,TRBV11-2,TGTGCCAGCAGCCCACGAGGACAGTGGGAGTCGGATACGCAGTATTTT,CASSPRGQWESDTQYF
-,17,few,TRBJ1-5,TRBV4-2,TGTGCCAGCAGCCAAGATTCGATCCAACAGGGCCCATCTACCCAGCATTTT,CASSQDSIQQGPSTQHF
TRBD2,18,many,TRBJ2-3,TRBV13,TGTGCCAGCAGCCCAGAGGTGCTAGCGGGAGGCTTCACAGATACGCAGTATTTT,CASSPEVLAGGFTDTQYF
-,15,-,TRBJ2-1,TRBV3-1,TGTGCCAGCAGTAACAAGGTATTAGCTTTCCATGAGCAGTTCTTC,CASSNKVLAFHEQFF
TRBD1,15,once,TRBJ1-1,TRBV18,TGTGCCAGCTCACCAAGGGACAGGGGTTTTGCTGAAGCTTTCTTT,CASSPRDRGFAEAFF
TRBD1,15,-,TRBJ1-4,TRBV6-5,TGTGCCAGCAGTTACTCGTCAGGGGGTGGAGAAAAACTGTTTTTT,CASSYSSGGGEKLFF
-,14,-,TRBJ1-1,TRBV6-5,TGTACCAGCAGTTACACAGCCATGAACACTGAAGCTTTCTTT,CTSSYTAMNTEAFF
-,12,-,TRBJ2-7,TRBV7-9,TGTGCCAGCAGCCCAAACTCCTACGAGCGGTACTTC,CASSPNSYERYF
-,16,-,TRBJ1-1,TRBV6-5,TGTGCCAGCAGTTCCGGGACCCTGAGGAGGGACACTGAAGCTTTCTTT,CASSSGTLRRDTEAFF
TRBD2,17,many,TRBJ2-3,TRBV7-2,TGTGCCAGCAGCACAGGGACTAGCGGGGCCCTCGGAGATACGCAGTATTTT,CASSTGTSGALGDTQYF
-,14,-,TRBJ1-1,TRBV7-2,TGTGCCAGCAGCTTAGTGACCATGAACACTGAAGCTTTCTTT,CASSLVTMNTEAFF
-,16,many,TRBJ2-3,TRBV29-1,TGCAGCGCCTGGGACCTCAGCGCCGCTAGCACAGATACGCAGTATTTT,CSAWDLSAASTDTQYF
-,16,few,TRBJ2-7,TRBV6-6,TGTGCCAGCAGTTACGCTAGCTTCGACAACCCTTACGAGCAGTACTTC,CASSYASFDNPYEQYF
-,10,many,TRBJ2-3,TRBV2,TGTGCCAGCAAAACAGATACGCAGTATTTT,CASKTDTQYF
-,15,few,TRBJ1-4,TRBV27,TGTGCCAGCACGACAAGCAGGGGACTTAATGAAAAACTGTTTTTT,CASTTSRGLNEKLFF